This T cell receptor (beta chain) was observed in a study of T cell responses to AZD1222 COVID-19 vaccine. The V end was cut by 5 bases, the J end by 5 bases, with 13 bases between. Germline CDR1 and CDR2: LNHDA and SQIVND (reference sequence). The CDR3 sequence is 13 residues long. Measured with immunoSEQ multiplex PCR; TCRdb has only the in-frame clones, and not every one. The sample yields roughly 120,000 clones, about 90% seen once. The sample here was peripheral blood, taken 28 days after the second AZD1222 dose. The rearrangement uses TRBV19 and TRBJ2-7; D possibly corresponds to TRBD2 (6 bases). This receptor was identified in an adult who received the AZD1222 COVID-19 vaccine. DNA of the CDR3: TGTGCCAGTAGTCGGACCCGGAGGGACGAGCAGTACTTC. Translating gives CASSRTRRDEQYF. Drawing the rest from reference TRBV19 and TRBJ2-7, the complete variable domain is DGGITQSPKYLFRKEGQNVTLSCEQNLNHDAMYWYRQDPGQGLRLIYYSQIVNDFQKGDIAEGYSVSREKKESFPLTVTSAQKNPTAFYLCASSRTRRDEQYFGPGTRLTVT.